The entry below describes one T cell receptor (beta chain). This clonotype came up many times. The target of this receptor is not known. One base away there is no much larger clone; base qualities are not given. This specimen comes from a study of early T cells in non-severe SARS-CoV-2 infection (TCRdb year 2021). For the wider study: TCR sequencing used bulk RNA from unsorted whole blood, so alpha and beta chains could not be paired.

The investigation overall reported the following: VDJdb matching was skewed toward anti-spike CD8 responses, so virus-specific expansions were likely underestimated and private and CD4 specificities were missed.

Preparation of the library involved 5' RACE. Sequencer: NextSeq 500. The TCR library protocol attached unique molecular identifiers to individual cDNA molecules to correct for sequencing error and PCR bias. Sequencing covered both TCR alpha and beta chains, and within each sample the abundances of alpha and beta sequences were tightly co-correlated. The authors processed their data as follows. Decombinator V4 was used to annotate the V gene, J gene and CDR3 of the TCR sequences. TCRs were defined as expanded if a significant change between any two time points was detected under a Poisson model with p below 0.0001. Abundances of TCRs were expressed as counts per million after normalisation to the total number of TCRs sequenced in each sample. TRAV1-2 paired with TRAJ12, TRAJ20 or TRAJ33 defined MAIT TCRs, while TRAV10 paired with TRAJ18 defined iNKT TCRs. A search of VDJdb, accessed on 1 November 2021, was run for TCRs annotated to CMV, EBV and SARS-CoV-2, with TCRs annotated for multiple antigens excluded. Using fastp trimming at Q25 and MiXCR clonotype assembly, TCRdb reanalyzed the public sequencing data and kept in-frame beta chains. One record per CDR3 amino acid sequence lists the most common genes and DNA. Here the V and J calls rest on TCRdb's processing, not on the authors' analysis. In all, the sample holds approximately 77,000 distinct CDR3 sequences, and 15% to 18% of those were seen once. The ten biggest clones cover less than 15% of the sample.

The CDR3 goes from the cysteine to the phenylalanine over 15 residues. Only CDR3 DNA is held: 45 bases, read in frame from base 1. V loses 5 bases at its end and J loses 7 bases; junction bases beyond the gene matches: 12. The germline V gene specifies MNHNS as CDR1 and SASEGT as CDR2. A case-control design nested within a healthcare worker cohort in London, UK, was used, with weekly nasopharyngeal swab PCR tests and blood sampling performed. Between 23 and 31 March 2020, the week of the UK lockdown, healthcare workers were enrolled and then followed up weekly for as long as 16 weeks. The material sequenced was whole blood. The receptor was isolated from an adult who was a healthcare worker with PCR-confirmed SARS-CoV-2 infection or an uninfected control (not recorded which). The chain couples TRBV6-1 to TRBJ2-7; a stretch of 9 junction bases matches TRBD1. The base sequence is TGTGCCAGCAGTTATCGTGCGGACAGGGGTGGAGAGCAGTACTTC. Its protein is CASSYRADRGGEQYF.